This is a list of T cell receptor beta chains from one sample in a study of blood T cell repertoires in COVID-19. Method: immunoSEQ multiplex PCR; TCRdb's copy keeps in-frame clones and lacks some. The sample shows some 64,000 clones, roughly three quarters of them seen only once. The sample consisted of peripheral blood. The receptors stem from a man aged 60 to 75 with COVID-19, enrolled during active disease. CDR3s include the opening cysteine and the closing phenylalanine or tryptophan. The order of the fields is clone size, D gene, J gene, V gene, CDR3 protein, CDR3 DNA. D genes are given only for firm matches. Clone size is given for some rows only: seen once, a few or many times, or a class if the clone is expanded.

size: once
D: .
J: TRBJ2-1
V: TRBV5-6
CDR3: CASSFGRGWNEQFF
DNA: TGTGCCAGCAGCTTCGGTCGGGGTTGGAATGAGCAGTTCTTC

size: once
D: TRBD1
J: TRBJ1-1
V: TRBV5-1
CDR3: CASSFDRATEAFF
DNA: TGCGCCAGCAGCTTCGACAGGGCCACTGAAGCTTTCTTT

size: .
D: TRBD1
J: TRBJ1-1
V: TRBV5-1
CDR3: CASSLEAGGTEAFF
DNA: TGCGCCAGCAGCTTGGAGGCAGGGGGCACTGAAGCTTTCTTT

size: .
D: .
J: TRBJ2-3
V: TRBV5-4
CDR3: CASSPVGGGSDTQYF
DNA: TGTGCCAGCAGCCCCGTGGGCGGGGGCTCGGATACGCAGTATTTT

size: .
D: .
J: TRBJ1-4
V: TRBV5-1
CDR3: CASSLARTEEATNEKLFF
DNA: TGCGCCAGCAGCTTGGCCCGGACAGAAGAAGCAACTAATGAAAAACTGTTTTTT

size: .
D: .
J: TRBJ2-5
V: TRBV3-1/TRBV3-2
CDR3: CASSQASSGQETQYF
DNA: TGTGCCAGCAGCCAAGCGAGTAGCGGCCAAGAGACCCAGTACTTC

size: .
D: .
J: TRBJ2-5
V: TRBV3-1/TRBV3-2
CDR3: CASSFWTERETQYF
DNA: TGTGCCAGCAGCTTCTGGACAGAGAGGGAGACCCAGTACTTC

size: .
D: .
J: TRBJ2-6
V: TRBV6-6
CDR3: CASSIGVSGANVLTF
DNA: TGTGCCAGCAGTATCGGGGTCTCTGGGGCCAACGTCCTGACTTTC

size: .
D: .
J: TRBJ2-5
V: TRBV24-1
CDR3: CATSEPGGKTQYF
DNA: TGTGCCACCAGTGAACCCGGCGGGAAGACCCAGTACTTC

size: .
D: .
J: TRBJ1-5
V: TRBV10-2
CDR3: CASSAGGFNQPQHF
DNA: TGCGCCAGCTCGGCGGGGGGATTCAATCAGCCCCAGCATTTT

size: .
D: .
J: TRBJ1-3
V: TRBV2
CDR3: CASSGDAGNTIYF
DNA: TGTGCCAGCAGTGGAGATGCGGGGAACACCATATATTTT

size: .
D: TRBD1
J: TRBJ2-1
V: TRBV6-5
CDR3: CASSLTWTGHEQFF
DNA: TGTGCCAGCAGTCTAACTTGGACAGGCCATGAGCAGTTCTTC

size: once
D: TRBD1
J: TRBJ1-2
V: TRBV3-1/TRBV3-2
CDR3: CASSPGTVRSYTF
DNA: TGTGCCAGCAGCCCCGGGACAGTTCGTAGCTACACCTTC

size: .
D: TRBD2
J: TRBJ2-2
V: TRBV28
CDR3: CASTGGRDYTGELFF
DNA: TGTGCCAGCACGGGAGGGAGGGATTACACCGGGGAGCTGTTTTTT

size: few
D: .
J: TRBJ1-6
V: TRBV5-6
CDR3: CASSLAAGHSPLHF
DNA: TGTGCCAGCAGCTTGGCGGCAGGGCATTCACCCCTCCACTTT

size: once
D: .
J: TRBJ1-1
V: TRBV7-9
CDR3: CASSLQVNTEAFF
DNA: TGTGCCAGCAGCTTACAGGTGAACACTGAAGCTTTCTTT

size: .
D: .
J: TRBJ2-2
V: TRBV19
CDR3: CASIRGQNTGELFF
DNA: TGTGCCAGTATAAGAGGGCAGAACACCGGGGAGCTGTTTTTT

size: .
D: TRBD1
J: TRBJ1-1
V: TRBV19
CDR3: CASRGTGGSNTEAFF
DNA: TGTGCCAGTAGGGGGACAGGGGGCTCGAACACTGAAGCTTTCTTT

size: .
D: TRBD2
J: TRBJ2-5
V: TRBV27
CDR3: CASSSRGGHAETQYF
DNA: TGTGCCAGCAGTTCTCGGGGAGGGCACGCAGAGACCCAGTACTTC

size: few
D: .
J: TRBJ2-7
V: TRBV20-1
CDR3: CSASKGQGFGEQYF
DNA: TGCAGTGCTAGTAAGGGGCAGGGTTTCGGCGAGCAGTACTTC

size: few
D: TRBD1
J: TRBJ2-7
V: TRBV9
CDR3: CASSVEGRGLEQYF
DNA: TGTGCCAGCAGCGTAGAGGGCAGGGGGCTAGAGCAGTACTTC

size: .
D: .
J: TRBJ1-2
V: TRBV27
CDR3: CASSPHRTSGYTF
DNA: TGTGCCAGCAGTCCCCACAGGACCTCGGGCTACACCTTC